This entry describes one T cell receptor beta chain. Its antigen is unidentified. The CDR3 is 15 amino acids. Trimming stripped 5 bases from V and 6 bases from J, with 17 bases between. The germline V gene has CDR1 LNHDA and CDR2 SQIVND (reference sequence). This sample is part of a study of cytomegalovirus exposure and HLA in healthy donors. Study summary: In an early release, HLA-typed donors contributed some 88 million unique TCR sequences.

Overall study findings and caveats: A later examination showed that TCR association rates differed by HLA locus, with DRB1 most and HLA-C fewest. Association with HLA alleles at 0.05 false discovery rate was found for around 17,000 TCR beta sequences in a later analysis.

PCR used 60 Vbeta primers and 13 Jbeta primers. The data were produced by immunoSEQ multiplex PCR, yet TCRdb's version contains in-frame clones alone and is incomplete. The profile shows roughly 100,000 clones, over 65% of them singletons. The TCR was taken from a man between 40 and 49 years old in good health and CMV-seropositive. Sequencing was performed on PBMCs. V and J are TRBV19 and TRBJ2-4; no clear D. The chain's CDR3 is CASSLNRSPVNIQYF. CDR3 bases: TGTGCCAGTAGTCTTAACCGATCCCCGGTAAACATTCAGTACTTC.